The subject of this entry is one TCR beta chain. Blood sampling took place at baseline, cycle 4 day 1, and cycle 7 day 1. The data stem from a study of OX40 agonist ivuxolimab in advanced cancers. Generated by immunoSEQ multiplex PCR, the TCRdb table keeps only in-frame clones and is missing some. The sample lists roughly 79,000 clones, 84% seen once, with 0.45% to 0.65% in the top ten. The sample was CD4+ or CD8+ T cells sorted from blood, taken in a trial of the OX40 agonist ivuxolimab. The origin of this receptor is an adult with an advanced solid tumor such as melanoma, head and neck, liver or kidney cancer.

CDR3 DNA: TGTGCCAGCAGTCCAGGCTCACATGAAGCTTTCTTT. Protein sequence: CASSPGSHEAFF. V gene TRBV6-6 combines with J gene TRBJ1-1; D remains ambiguous. Trimming stripped 5 bases from V and 7 bases from J, with 11 bases between. CDR1 is MNHNY and CDR2 is SVGAGI in the germline V gene (reference sequence). CDR3 size: 12 residues.